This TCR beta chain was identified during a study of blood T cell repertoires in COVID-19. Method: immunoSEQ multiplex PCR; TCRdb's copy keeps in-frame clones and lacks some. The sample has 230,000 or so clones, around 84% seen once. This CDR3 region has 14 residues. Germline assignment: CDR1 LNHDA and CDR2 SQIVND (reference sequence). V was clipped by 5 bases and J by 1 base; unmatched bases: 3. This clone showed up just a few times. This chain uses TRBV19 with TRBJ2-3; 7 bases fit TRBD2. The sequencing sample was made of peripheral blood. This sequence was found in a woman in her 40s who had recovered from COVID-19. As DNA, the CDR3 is TGTGCCAGTAGTGGGGGAGGGGGCACAGATACGCAGTATTTT. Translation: CASSGGGGTDTQYF.